Below, one T cell receptor (beta chain) is given with its context. The antigen remains undetermined. The trim removed 5 bases at V and 1 base at J, leaving 10 bases unmatched. CDR3 length equals 17 residues. The germline CDR1 and CDR2 sequences are SEHNR and FQNEAQ (reference sequence). The data are from a study of beta chain features in type 1 diabetes. Broader study findings: PCR may have favored shorter templates equally in patients and controls. A greater similarity of naive, central memory and Treg TCRB repertoires was seen among patients than among healthy donors. Any role of HLA type in TCRB rearrangement remained unresolved here.

What was sequenced were expressed TCRB transcripts, since all of the isolated RNA had been reverse transcribed. TCRdb's table, derived via immunoSEQ multiplex PCR, lists solely in-frame clones and lacks some. In the table there are about 24,000 clones, nearly 70% of which are singletons. This sequence was found in a woman aged 40 to 50 in good health. Sequencing was done on a sample of Tregs from blood. The chain employs TRBV7-9 and TRBJ1-4, with 7 positions matching TRBD1. The CDR3 reads CASSRRQGFGTNEKLFF. The CDR3 nucleotides are TGTGCCAGCAGCCGGCGACAGGGTTTTGGAACTAATGAAAAACTGTTTTTT.